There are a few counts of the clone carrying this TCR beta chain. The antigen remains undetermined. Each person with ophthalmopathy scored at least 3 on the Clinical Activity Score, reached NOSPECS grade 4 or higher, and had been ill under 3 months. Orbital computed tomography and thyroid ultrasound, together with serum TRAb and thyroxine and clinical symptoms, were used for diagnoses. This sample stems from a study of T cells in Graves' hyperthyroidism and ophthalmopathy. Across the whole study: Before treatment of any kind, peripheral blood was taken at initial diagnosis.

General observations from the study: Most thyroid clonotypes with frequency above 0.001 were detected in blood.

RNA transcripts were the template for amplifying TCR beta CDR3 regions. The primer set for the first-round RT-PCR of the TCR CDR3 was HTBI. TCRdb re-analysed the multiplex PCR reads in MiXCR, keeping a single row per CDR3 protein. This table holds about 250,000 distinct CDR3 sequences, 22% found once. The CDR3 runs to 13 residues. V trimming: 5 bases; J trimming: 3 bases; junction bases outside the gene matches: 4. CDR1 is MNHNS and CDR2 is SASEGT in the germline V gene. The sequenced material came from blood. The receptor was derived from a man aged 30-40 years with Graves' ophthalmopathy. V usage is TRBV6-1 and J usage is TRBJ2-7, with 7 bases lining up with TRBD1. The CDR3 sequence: CASSMGQHYEQYF. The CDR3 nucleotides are TGTGCCAGCAGTATGGGACAGCACTACGAGCAGTACTTC.